Each of the 27 T cell receptor beta chains below was sequenced from the same sample in a study of blood T cell repertoires in COVID-19. Produced via immunoSEQ multiplex PCR; TCRdb's table is partial and in-frame only. The table records 30,000 to 40,000 clones, about 85% of them present only once. Input material: peripheral blood. The receptor set was obtained from a man aged 55 to 70 with active or convalescent COVID-19.

The rearrangement links TRBV10-3 to TRBJ2-3, with 11 nucleotides matching TRBD2. Germline V gene lookup returns CDR1 ENHRY and CDR2 SYGVKD. The CDR3 sequence is 16 residues long. With 10 bases clipped from V and 0 bases from J, the junction kept 9 bases outside the gene matches. Here the CDR3 reads CATGSTSGASTDTQYF. CDR3 nucleotides: TGTGCCACCGGTTCGACTAGCGGGGCTAGCACAGATACGCAGTATTTT.

The rearrangement joins TRBV9 to TRBJ1-3; the D is unclear. The length of the CDR3 is 15 residues. With 10 bases removed from V and 0 bases from J, the gap between germline ends came to 17 bases. Germline V lookup: CDR1 SGDLS, CDR2 YYNGEE. CDR3: CAHPATESSGNTIYF. The CDR3 coding sequence is TGTGCCCATCCCGCCACTGAGAGCTCTGGAAACACCATATATTTT.

The chain uses TRBV2 and TRBJ2-6; D may be TRBD1 (5 bases). The germline CDR1 and CDR2 sequences are SNHLY and FYNNEI. V lost 2 bases and J lost 0, with 11 bases in between. The length of the CDR3 is 17 residues. CDR3 nucleotides: TGTGCCAGCAGTGAACAGGGAATAATCTCTGGGGCCAACGTCCTGACTTTC. This gives the protein CASSEQGIISGANVLTF.

V is TRBV21-1 and J is TRBJ1-2; TRBD1, the table's D call, lacks a check against the DNA. TRBV21-1 is a pseudogene. CDR3 length: 17 residues. For the CDR3, the DNA is TGTGCCAGCAGCAAAGTGACGACATTACAGGGAAACTATGGCTACACCTTC. Encoded protein: CASSKVTTLQGNYGYTF.

This chain connects TRBV6-6 to TRBJ1-3; D remains unclear. This CDR3 is 14 amino acids long. The ends were cut back, 6 bases at V and 3 bases at J, with 12 bases in the middle. Per germline, CDR1 MNHNY and CDR2 SVGAGI (reference sequence). The CDR3 spells CASSPGGGGNTIYF. The DNA for the CDR3 is TGTGCCAGCAGCCCCGGAGGCGGTGGAAACACCATATATTTT.

V and J are TRBV29-1 and TRBJ2-1, with 10 positions matching TRBD1. This CDR3 spans 13 amino acids. CDR1 and CDR2 from the germline V gene are SQVTM and ANQGSEA. Trimming took 4 bases from V and 9 from J; bases not matched to a gene: 6. The CDR3 DNA sequence: TGCAGCGTTGTCGGGACAGGGGTAGGTGAGCAGTTCTTC. Its protein is CSVVGTGVGEQFF.

V and J are TRBV7-2 and TRBJ1-6; no clear D gene. This CDR3 has 14 residues. V lost 7 bases to trimming and J lost 0 bases, with 7 bases between them. Germline V CDR1 and CDR2: SGHTA, FQGNSA. CDR3 coding DNA: TGTGCCAGCACGAGGAGCTCCTATAATTCACCCCTCCACTTT. The encoded protein is CASTRSSYNSPLHF.

This clone was seen only a few times. This chain joins TRBV6-6 and TRBJ1-3; D is ambiguous. The germline V and J ends were trimmed by 0 bases and 8 bases, with 5 bases remaining between them. In germline, CDR1 is MNHNY, CDR2 SVGAGI (reference sequence). CDR3 size: 12 residues. CDR3 sequence: CASSYSRDTIYF. For the CDR3, the DNA is TGTGCCAGCAGTTACTCCCGGGACACCATATATTTT.

This chain joins TRBV6-5 and TRBJ1-5; no clear D gene. V was cut by 3 bases and J by 0 bases, with 9 bases left in between. This CDR3 has 15 amino acids. Germline V gene sequence: CDR1 MNHEY, CDR2 SVGAGI. As DNA, the CDR3 is TGTGCCAGCAGTTATTTGAGGTATAGCAATCAGCCCCAGCATTTT. Protein: CASSYLRYSNQPQHF.

This clone is medium-sized in the sample. The genes are TRBV7-2 and TRBJ2-3, with D perhaps matching TRBD2 (6 bases). Germline assignment: CDR1 SGHTA and CDR2 FQGNSA. This CDR3 is built from 16 residues. Trimming left V 5 bases short and J 8 bases short, with 23 bases between. The CDR3 region is CASSPTRLDSPITQYF. DNA for the CDR3: TGTGCCAGCAGCCCAACCAGACTAGATTCTCCGATTACGCAGTATTTT. Filled out from reference TRBV7-2 and TRBJ2-3, the complete variable domain reads GAGVSQSPSNKVTEKGKDVELRCDPISGHTALYWYRQSLGQGLEFLIYFQGNSAPDKSGLPSDRFSAERTGGSVSTLTIQRTQQEDSAVYLCASSPTRLDSPITQYFGPGTRLTVL.

V is TRBV28 and J is TRBJ2-5; D is possibly TRBD1 (6 bases). Trimming cost V 4 bases and J 4 bases, with 16 bases left between them. CDR1 and CDR2 (germline): MDHEN, SYDVKM. This CDR3 has 15 residues. The CDR3 sequence is CASSSYRDGRETQYF. In DNA form, the CDR3 reads TGTGCCAGCAGTTCATACAGGGATGGTCGAGAGACCCAGTACTTC.

The rearrangement links TRBV3-1 (or the pseudogene TRBV3-2) to TRBJ2-7, with a tentative D call TRBD1 (5 bases). CDR3 length equals 14 residues. V lost 0 bases and J lost 7, with 13 bases in between. The germline CDR1 and CDR2 sequences are LGHDT and YNNKEL (reference sequence). CDR3 sequence: CASSQDPQGGEQYV. In nucleotides, the CDR3 is TGTGCCAGCAGCCAAGATCCCCAGGGCGGAGAGCAGTACGTC.

This chain joins TRBV7-7 and TRBJ2-5; D remains unclear. The V gene's germline CDR1 is SSHAT and CDR2 FNYEAQ (reference sequence). The CDR3 is 13 residues long. V was shortened by 5 bases and J by 2 bases, with 9 bases between the two germline ends. CDR3: CASSIARQETQYF. As DNA, the CDR3 is TGTGCCAGCAGCATCGCCAGGCAAGAGACCCAGTACTTC. Drawing the rest from reference TRBV7-7 and TRBJ2-5, the complete variable domain is GAGVSQSPRYKVTKRGQDVTLRCDPISSHATLYWYQQALGQGPEFLTYFNYEAQPDKSGLPSDRFSAERPEGSISTLTIQRTEQRDSAMYRCASSIARQETQYFGPGTRLLVL.

This rearrangement joins TRBV6-1 to TRBJ2-3; 11 nucleotides line up with TRBD2. V lost 2 bases, J lost 2 bases, and 3 bases stayed unmatched. The CDR3 covers 16 residues. From germline, CDR1 is MNHNS and CDR2 SASEGT. CDR3 bases: TGTGCCAGCAGTGAATGGGGACTAGCGGTCACAGATACGCAGTATTTT. Protein: CASSEWGLAVTDTQYF.

The V and J genes are TRBV7-9 and TRBJ2-5, with 9 nucleotides matching TRBD2. There are 14 residues in the CDR3. Per germline, CDR1 SEHNR and CDR2 FQNEAQ (reference sequence). V lost 1 base to trimming and J lost 4 bases; unmatched junction nucleotides: 1. The CDR3 loop reads CASSLGSGRETQYF. Here the CDR3 DNA reads TGTGCCAGCAGCTTAGGTAGCGGGAGAGAGACCCAGTACTTC.

The chain has TRBV3-1 (or the pseudogene TRBV3-2) and TRBJ2-3, with D tentatively TRBD1 (5 bases). Germline lookup yields CDR1 LGHDT and CDR2 YNNKEL (reference sequence). CDR3 length: 17 residues. V was pared by 3 bases and J by 0 bases, with 16 bases between. The CDR3 DNA sequence: TGTGCCAGCAGCCAGTGGGTCAGGGCAGGGAGCACAGATACGCAGTATTTT. It is translated as CASSQWVRAGSTDTQYF.

The gene calls are TRBV28 and TRBJ2-5, with D possibly being TRBD2 (5 bases). The CDR3 has 17 amino acids. V lost 0 bases, J lost 4 bases, and 18 bases lay in between. Germline V gives CDR1 MDHEN, CDR2 SYDVKM. The CDR3 DNA is TGTGCCAGCAGTTTATGGGAGGTTGGCCCTTCGGGAGAGACCCAGTACTTC. This sequence encodes CASSLWEVGPSGETQYF.

The V gene is TRBV24-1, the J gene TRBJ1-5; a weak D match, TRBD1 (5 bases). The CDR3 covers 14 residues. V lost 7 bases and J lost 5, with 14 bases in between. Germline lookup yields CDR1 KGHDR and CDR2 SFDVKD. CDR3 in amino acids: CATSTHRSYQPQHF. The CDR3 bases are TGTGCCACCAGCACCCACAGGTCTTATCAGCCCCAGCATTTT.

Concerning this clone itself: Sequence at one end of the junction differs from germline and may be a read error. J is TRBJ1-6 and V is TRBV5-6; maybe TRBD1 (6 bases). CDR1 and CDR2 (germline): SGHDT, YYEEEE. CDR3 length equals 17 residues. The CDR3 is CASSSQGPPAYNSPLHF. CDR3 nucleotide sequence: TGTGCCAGCAGCTCGCAGGGGCCGCCGGCCTACAATTCACCCCTCCACTTT.

The rearrangement uses TRBV6-5 and TRBJ1-6; D remains unclear. The CDR3 has 16 residues. V was clipped by 0 bases and J by 2 bases, with 8 bases between them. Germline CDR1 is MNHEY and CDR2 is SVGAGI. CDR3 DNA: TGTGCCAGCAGTTACTCGAGCGGAGCCTATAATTCACCCCTCCACTTT. This encodes CASSYSSGAYNSPLHF.

The genes are TRBV5-1 and TRBJ2-3, with a tentative D call TRBD1 (6 bases). This CDR3 has 14 amino acids. V lost 1 base to trimming and J lost 5 bases, with 11 bases between them. Germline V gene sequence: CDR1 SGHRS, CDR2 YFSETQ. CDR3 nucleotide sequence: TGCGCCAGCAGCTTGTCCGCCAGGGGAGATACGCAGTATTTT. Its translation is CASSLSARGDTQYF.

The chain joins TRBV4-2 to TRBJ2-1, with D possibly TRBD2 on 5 matching bases. Trimming stripped 0 bases from V and 2 bases from J, with 20 bases between. The CDR3 contains 19 residues. CDR1 and CDR2 (germline): LGHNA, YNFKEQ. CDR3 nucleotide sequence: TGTGCCAGCAGCCAAGAAGGGCCGGTCTTGAGCGGAGCCTACAATGAGCAGTTCTTC. It is translated as CASSQEGPVLSGAYNEQFF.

This clone was picked up one time. V gene TRBV28 combines with J gene TRBJ1-5; no definite D call. Trimming shortened V by 2 bases and J by 7 bases, and 12 bases separated the two germline ends. Germline V gene data show CDR1 as MDHEN and CDR2 as SYDVKM. The CDR3 covers 14 residues. The CDR3 region is CASSLGGLNQPQHF. Here the CDR3 DNA reads TGTGCCAGCAGTTTAGGAGGATTGAACCAGCCCCAGCATTTT.

The chain recombines TRBV2 with TRBJ1-6, with 7 bases matching TRBD1. Germline trimming cut 6 bases from V and 4 bases from J; bases unmatched to any gene: 9. The CDR3 totals 16 residues. From germline, CDR1 is SNHLY and CDR2 FYNNEI. CDR3: CASRDTGVGYNSPLHF. CDR3 nucleotides: TGTGCCAGCAGGGATACAGGGGTCGGTTATAATTCACCCCTCCACTTT.

The chain is built from TRBV2 and TRBJ1-2; D is possibly TRBD1 (5 bases). The CDR3 spans 16 residues. Germline V gene sequence: CDR1 SNHLY, CDR2 FYNNEI. Deletions cut 3 bases from V and 2 bases from J, with 16 bases between. The CDR3: CASSDPGGVGNYGYTF. The CDR3 nucleotides are TGTGCCAGCAGTGACCCCGGGGGGGTAGGGAACTATGGCTACACCTTC.

The rearrangement links TRBV6-5 to TRBJ1-5; the D is unclear. V was cut by 0 bases and J by 0 bases, with 6 bases left in between. CDR3 size: 15 residues. Per the germline V gene, CDR1 is MNHEY and CDR2 is SVGAGI. For the CDR3, the DNA is TGTGCCAGCAGTTACTCGAGGGATAGCAATCAGCCCCAGCATTTT. Protein: CASSYSRDSNQPQHF.

This clone was recorded once. The chain is built from TRBV5-1 and TRBJ1-2, with no clear D. Looked up from germline, CDR1 is SGHRS and CDR2 is YFSETQ. The V and J ends lost 3 bases and 0 bases respectively, with 6 bases between them. The CDR3 length is 13 residues. The CDR3 loop is CASSSGSNYGYTF. CDR3 in DNA: TGCGCCAGCAGCTCCGGGTCTAACTATGGCTACACCTTC.